Below, 20 T cell receptor beta chains from the same sample are listed, as sequenced in a study of blood T cell repertoires in COVID-19. Assay: immunoSEQ multiplex PCR; the TCRdb copy retains only in-frame clones and omits some. The sample contains about 210,000 clones, 92% of which appear only once. The sample was peripheral blood. These receptors all stem from a man aged 30 to 45 with acute or convalescent COVID-19.

The genes are TRBV6-6 and TRBJ2-2; no clear D gene. The length of the CDR3 is 13 residues. CDR1 is MNHNY, CDR2 SVGAGI, per germline (reference sequence). The V gene lost 8 bases and the J gene lost 2 bases, with 9 bases spanning the gap. The CDR3 is CASAIRNTGELFF. The CDR3 DNA follows: TGTGCCAGCGCGATTAGAAACACCGGGGAGCTGTTTTTT.

The gene calls are TRBV19 and TRBJ1-2; TRBD1 matches at 7 bases. The germline V gene encodes CDR1 LNHDA and CDR2 SQIVND (reference sequence). The CDR3 runs to 16 residues. Losses at the gene ends were 6 bases for V and 4 bases for J; bases not matched to a gene: 14. In DNA form, the CDR3 reads TGTGCCAGTAGCGAATTGACGGACAGGCCCCTCTATGGCTACACCTTC. It codes for CASSELTDRPLYGYTF.

The CDR3 spells CASSGGQIYGYTF. CDR3 DNA sequence: TGTGCCAGCAGTGGGGGACAGATCTATGGCTACACCTTC. J is TRBJ1-2 and V is TRBV2; 7 nucleotides align to TRBD1. The germline V gene encodes CDR1 SNHLY and CDR2 FYNNEI. This CDR3 has 13 residues. J gave up 4 bases and V 4 bases, and 3 bases lay outside the gene matches. Supplemented by reference TRBV2 and TRBJ1-2, the full variable domain reads EPEVTQTPSHQVTQMGQEVILRCVPISNHLYFYWYRQILGQKVEFLVSFYNNEISEKSEIFDDQFSVERPDGSNFTLKIRSTKLEDSAMYFCASSGGQIYGYTFGSGTRLTVV.

The chain couples TRBV7-3 to TRBJ1-1; tentative D call: TRBD1 (6 bases). The V end was cut by 5 bases, the J end by 5 bases, with 12 bases between. Per the germline V gene, CDR1 is SGHTA and CDR2 is FQGTGA. This CDR3 has 13 amino acids. The CDR3 coding sequence is TGTGCCAGCAGCCCAACAGGGAGTACTGAAGCTTTCTTT. As protein: CASSPTGSTEAFF.

The J gene is TRBJ2-7, the V gene TRBV10-3; TRBD1 matches 7 bases. Germline-derived CDR1 and CDR2 are ENHRY and SYGVKD. The V gene end was trimmed by 4 bases and the J gene end by 4 bases; junction bases not matched to a gene: 13. CDR3 size: 16 residues. The CDR3 loop reads CAISGAPGTAYYEQYF. The CDR3 coding sequence is TGTGCCATCAGTGGGGCCCCCGGGACAGCATATTACGAGCAGTACTTC.

On this clone itself: The junction shows a germline mismatch at one end, possibly a read error. The J gene is TRBJ2-7, the V gene TRBV12-5; weak D call: TRBD2 (7 bases). This CDR3 comprises 16 residues. Germline V gene lookup returns CDR1 LGHNT and CDR2 FRNRAP. CDR3 DNA sequence: TGTGCTAGTGGTTTGGTACTAGGGGGAGGGCCGCGACCCGATCACTTC. Protein: CASGLVLGGGPRPDHF.

This rearrangement joins TRBV29-1 to TRBJ2-2, with 13 bases aligning to TRBD2. After removal of 7 bases from V and 0 bases from J, the junction contained 8 bases not matched to a gene. Germline V CDR1 and CDR2: SQVTM, ANQGSEA. The CDR3 spans 17 residues. For the CDR3, the DNA is TGCAGCGCTAGGGGGACTAGCGGGGATACGAACACCGGGGAGCTGTTTTTT. This encodes CSARGTSGDTNTGELFF.

V and J are TRBV7-3 and TRBJ2-5; TRBD1 matches at 7 bases. CDR3 size: 14 residues. The germline CDR1 and CDR2 sequences are SGHTA and FQGTGA. The trim removed 2 bases at V and 2 bases at J, leaving 2 bases unmatched. The CDR3 DNA sequence: TGTGCCAGCAGCTTAGACAGGGCTCAAGAGACCCAGTACTTC. Protein: CASSLDRAQETQYF.

The chain employs TRBV19 and TRBJ1-2; possible D gene TRBD1, 6 bases. The CDR3 loop spans 16 amino acids. The ends were cut back, 3 bases at V and 0 bases at J, with 14 bases in the middle. CDR1 LNHDA and CDR2 SQIVND come from the germline V gene (reference sequence). The CDR3 here is CASSITLKGANYGYTF. CDR3 bases: TGTGCCAGTAGTATTACACTCAAGGGGGCTAACTATGGCTACACCTTC.

V and J are TRBV5-1 and TRBJ1-1; a possible D gene is TRBD1 (6 bases). CDR3 length equals 15 residues. Per germline, CDR1 SGHRS and CDR2 YFSETQ. Trimming cost V 3 bases and J 3 bases, with 15 bases left between them. The CDR3 DNA is TGCGCCAGCAGCTGGCTCGGGACACCCGACACTGAAGCTTTCTTT. Protein: CASSWLGTPDTEAFF. The whole variable domain, filled in from reference TRBV5-1 and TRBJ1-1, reads KAGVTQTPRYLIKTRGQQVTLSCSPISGHRSVSWYQQTPGQGLQFLFEYFSETQRNKGNFPGRFSGRQFSNSRSEMNVSTLELGDSALYLCASSWLGTPDTEAFFGQGTRLTVV.

V gene TRBV3-1 (or the pseudogene TRBV3-2) combines with J gene TRBJ2-3; D might be TRBD2 (6 bases). The CDR3 consists of 16 residues. Trimming left V 5 bases short and J 3 bases short, with 18 bases between. Per germline, CDR1 LGHDT and CDR2 YNNKEL (reference sequence). CDR3 DNA sequence: TGTGCCAGCAGCTATAGGGAGACTAGTCGAACAGATACGCAGTATTTT. As protein: CASSYRETSRTDTQYF.

This chain joins TRBV20-1 and TRBJ1-1, with a weak D call TRBD1 (6 bases). Looked up from germline, CDR1 is DFQATT and CDR2 is SNEGSKA (reference sequence). V lost 5 bases to trimming and J lost 8 bases, with 9 bases between them. The CDR3 spans 10 residues. The CDR3 nucleotides read TGCAGTGCTTCAAGGGGGGAAGCTTTCTTT. Translating gives CSASRGEAFF.

The gene calls are TRBV9 and TRBJ2-2; 10 positions agree with TRBD2. Germline values: CDR1 SGDLS, CDR2 YYNGEE. The junction had 10 bases not matched to a gene; V was cut back by 1 base and J by 7 bases. The CDR3 has 17 residues. CDR3 region: CASSVTSGTRGVGELFF. In nucleotides, the CDR3 is TGTGCCAGCAGCGTAACTAGCGGGACAAGGGGTGTCGGGGAGCTGTTTTTT.

This chain uses TRBV30 with TRBJ1-1; 7 bases agree with TRBD1. V was clipped by 3 bases and J by 5 bases; unmatched bases: 18. The CDR3 length is 17 residues. Germline CDR1 GTSNPN, CDR2 SVGIG (reference sequence). This chain's CDR3 is CAWSPARVTGTWTEAFF. The DNA for the CDR3 is TGTGCCTGGAGCCCCGCTCGAGTGACAGGGACTTGGACTGAAGCTTTCTTT.

This clone appeared a single time. V usage is TRBV5-1 and J usage is TRBJ2-2; 9 bases map to TRBD2. Germline CDR1 reads SGHRS; CDR2 reads YFSETQ. Unmatched junction bases numbered 4, after V lost 2 bases and J lost 2 bases. The CDR3 runs 16 residues. The CDR3 protein is CASSFSLAGNTGELFF. The CDR3 DNA reads as TGCGCCAGCAGCTTTAGTCTAGCGGGAAACACCGGGGAGCTGTTTTTT.

The count of this clone is one. This sequence joins TRBV21-1 and TRBJ2-3; TRBD2 is the table's D call and was not checked against the DNA. TRBV21-1 is a pseudogene locus. This CDR3 contains 18 residues. This chain's CDR3 is CASSRKKVGTYNLDTQYF. Here the CDR3 DNA reads TGTGCCAGCAGCAGGAAAAAGGTGGGGACTTATAACCTAGATACGCAGTATTTT.

The chain is built from TRBV5-1 and TRBJ2-5, with TRBD2 identical over 8 bases. Looked up from germline, CDR1 is SGHRS and CDR2 is YFSETQ. The CDR3 consists of 15 residues. The V and J ends lost 1 base and 5 bases, in that order; junction bases with no gene match: 7. The CDR3 loop reads CASSLIGRALETQYF. As DNA, the CDR3 is TGCGCCAGCAGCTTGATCGGGAGGGCCCTTGAGACCCAGTACTTC.

The chain links TRBV5-4 to TRBJ1-1; D remains unclear. The CDR3 sequence is 15 residues long. Per the germline V gene, CDR1 is SGHNT and CDR2 is YYREEE (reference sequence). V lost 2 bases, J lost 1 base, and 12 bases lay in between. CDR3 loop: CASSFPRARNTEAFF. The CDR3 coding sequence is TGTGCCAGCAGCTTTCCCCGAGCGAGGAACACTGAAGCTTTCTTT.

The chain has TRBV19 and TRBJ1-2, with 9 bases lining up with TRBD1. V gave up 5 bases and J gave up 2 bases; unmatched junction bases: 6. The CDR3 covers 15 residues. Per the germline V gene, CDR1 is LNHDA and CDR2 is SQIVND (reference sequence). CDR3 residues: CASSPQGTGNYGYTF. For the CDR3, the DNA is TGTGCCAGTAGTCCACAGGGGACAGGGAACTATGGCTACACCTTC.

This clone appeared once. The chain links TRBV7-3 to TRBJ2-1, with 15 bases lining up with TRBD2. After removal of 5 bases from V and 2 bases from J, the junction contained 16 bases not matched to a gene. The germline V gene has CDR1 SGHTA and CDR2 FQGTGA. CDR3 length: 21 amino acids. CDR3 nucleotide sequence: TGTGCCAGCAGCCCATCGACTCCGGGACTAGCGGGAGGTCCCGCCTACAATGAGCAGTTCTTC. Amino acid sequence: CASSPSTPGLAGGPAYNEQFF.